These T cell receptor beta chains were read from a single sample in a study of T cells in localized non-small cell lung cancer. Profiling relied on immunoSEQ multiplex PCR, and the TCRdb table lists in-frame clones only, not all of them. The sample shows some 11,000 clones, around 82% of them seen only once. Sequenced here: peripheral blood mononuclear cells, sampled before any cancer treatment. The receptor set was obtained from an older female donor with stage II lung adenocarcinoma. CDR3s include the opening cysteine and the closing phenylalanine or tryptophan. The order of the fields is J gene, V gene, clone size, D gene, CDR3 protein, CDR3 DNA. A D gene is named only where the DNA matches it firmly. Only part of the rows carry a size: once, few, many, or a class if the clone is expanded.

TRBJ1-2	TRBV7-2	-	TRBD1	CASSPHGSAGGSGGYTF	TGTGCCAGCAGCCCCCATGGGTCCGCAGGGGGCTCGGGCGGCTACACCTTC
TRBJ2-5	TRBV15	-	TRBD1	CATSRERGRPQETQYF	TGTGCCACCAGCAGAGAGAGGGGGCGGCCGCAAGAGACCCAGTACTTC
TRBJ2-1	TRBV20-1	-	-	CSAIAHNEQFF	TGCAGTGCTATAGCACACAATGAGCAGTTCTTC
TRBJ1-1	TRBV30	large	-	CAWSVDGGWTEAFF	TGTGCCTGGAGTGTAGATGGGGGATGGACTGAAGCTTTCTTT
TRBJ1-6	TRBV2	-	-	CASSYNTDSPLHF	TGTGCCAGCAGCTACAATACTGATTCACCCCTCCACTTT
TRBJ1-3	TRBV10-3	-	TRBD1	CAISTGQVFSGNTIYF	TGTGCCATCAGCACGGGACAGGTATTCTCTGGAAACACCATATATTTT
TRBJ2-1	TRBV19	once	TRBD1	CASSRTGRSNEQFF	TGTGCCAGTAGTAGGACAGGAAGAAGCAATGAGCAGTTCTTC
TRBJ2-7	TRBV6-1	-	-	CASSERAGLEGYEQYF	TGTGCCAGCAGTGAAAGGGCGGGGTTGGAGGGCTACGAGCAGTACTTC
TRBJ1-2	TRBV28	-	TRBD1	CASSLSRRWWDRGRSNYGYTF	TGTGCCAGCAGTTTATCCCGGAGATGGTGGGACAGGGGGCGAAGTAACTATGGCTACACCTTC
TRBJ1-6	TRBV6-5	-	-	CASSYSEGKGTPLHF	TGTGCCAGCAGTTACTCGGAGGGTAAGGGGACACCCCTCCACTTT
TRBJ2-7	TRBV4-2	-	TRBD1	CASSQAGQERYEQYF	TGTGCCAGCAGCCAAGCCGGACAGGAACGCTACGAGCAGTACTTC
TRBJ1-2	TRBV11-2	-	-	CASSHFSTPGYGYTF	TGTGCCAGCAGCCACTTTTCTACGCCTGGCTATGGCTACACCTTC
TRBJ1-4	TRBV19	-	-	CASSLYPGRPNEKLFF	TGTGCCAGTAGTTTATACCCGGGACGGCCTAATGAAAAACTGTTTTTT
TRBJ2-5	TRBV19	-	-	CASSIDIWETQYF	TGTGCCAGTAGTATAGACATCTGGGAGACCCAGTACTTC
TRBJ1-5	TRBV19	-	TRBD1	CASSMVGQGLGRNQPQHF	TGTGCCAGTAGTATGGTGGGACAGGGATTGGGTCGCAATCAGCCCCAGCATTTT
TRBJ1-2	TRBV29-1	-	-	CSVGVGDYGYTF	TGCAGCGTTGGAGTAGGTGACTATGGCTACACCTTC
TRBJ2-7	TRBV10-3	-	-	CAIGGRDAYEQYF	TGTGCCATCGGAGGGCGGGACGCCTACGAGCAGTACTTC
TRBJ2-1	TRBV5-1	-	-	CASSFRGEAYNEQFF	TGCGCCAGCAGCTTCAGGGGGGAGGCCTACAATGAGCAGTTCTTC
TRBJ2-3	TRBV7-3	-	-	CASSSTDTQYF	TGTGCCAGCAGCTCTACAGATACGCAGTATTTT
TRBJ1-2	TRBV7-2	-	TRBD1	CASSFPGGPGGYTF	TGTGCCAGCAGCTTCCCAGGGGGCCCGGGGGGCTACACCTTC
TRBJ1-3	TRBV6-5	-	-	CASSWDRLGNTIYF	TGTGCCAGCAGTTGGGACCGGCTCGGAAACACCATATATTTT
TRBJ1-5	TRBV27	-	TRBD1	CASSLTGSPTHRHQPQHF	TGTGCCAGCAGTTTGACAGGGAGTCCCACCCACAGGCATCAGCCCCAGCATTTT
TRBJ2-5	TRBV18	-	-	CASSPLGGQETQYF	TGTGCCAGCTCCCCCCTCGGGGGCCAAGAGACCCAGTACTTC
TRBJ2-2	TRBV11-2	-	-	CASSLAGELFF	TGTGCCAGCAGCTTAGCCGGGGAGCTGTTTTTT
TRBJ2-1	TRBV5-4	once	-	CASNPSLFTTYNEQFF	TGTGCCAGCAACCCGTCGCTTTTCACAACCTACAATGAGCAGTTCTTC
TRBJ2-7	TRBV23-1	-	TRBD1	CASSQADRVSPDEQYF	TGCGCCAGCAGTCAAGCCGACAGGGTTTCGCCGGACGAGCAGTACTTC
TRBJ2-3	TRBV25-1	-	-	CASSRGTDTQYF	TGTGCCAGCAGTCGAGGGACAGATACGCAGTATTTT
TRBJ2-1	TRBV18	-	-	CASSPSSDEQFF	TGTGCCAGCTCACCATCCAGCGATGAGCAGTTCTTC
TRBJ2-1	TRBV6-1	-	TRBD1	CASSERGQGWDEQFF	TGTGCCAGCAGTGAAAGGGGACAGGGGTGGGATGAGCAGTTCTTC
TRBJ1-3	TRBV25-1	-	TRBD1	CASSVTGGSGNTIYF	TGTGCCAGCAGTGTAACAGGGGGCTCTGGAAACACCATATATTTT
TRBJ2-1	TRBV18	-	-	CASSPSRASYNEQFF	TGTGCCAGCTCACCGAGTCGGGCGAGCTACAATGAGCAGTTCTTC
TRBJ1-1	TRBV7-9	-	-	CASSAQLGTEAFF	TGTGCCAGCAGCGCCCAGTTGGGCACTGAAGCTTTCTTT
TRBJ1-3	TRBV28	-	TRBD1	CASSSPGQGLGNTIYF	TGTGCCAGCAGCTCTCCGGGACAGGGGTTGGGAAACACCATATATTTT
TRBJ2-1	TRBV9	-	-	CASSVAGLTTFNEQFF	TGTGCCAGCAGCGTAGCGGGACTCACAACTTTCAATGAGCAGTTCTTC
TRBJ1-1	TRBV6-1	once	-	CASSEALQGTPAFF	TGTGCCAGCAGTGAAGCGCTTCAGGGGACTCCAGCTTTCTTT
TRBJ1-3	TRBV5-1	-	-	CASSLFGYSGNTIYF	TGCGCCAGCAGCTTGTTCGGTTACTCTGGAAACACCATATATTTT
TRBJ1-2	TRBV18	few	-	CASSPSIGEGGYTF	TGTGCCAGCTCCCCCTCAATAGGGGAGGGTGGCTACACCTTC
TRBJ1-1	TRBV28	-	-	CASIPGGRVDTEAFF	TGTGCCAGCATCCCCGGAGGGCGAGTGGACACTGAAGCTTTCTTT
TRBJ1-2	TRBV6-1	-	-	CASSETTDYGYTF	TGTGCCAGCAGTGAAACGACGGACTATGGCTACACCTTC
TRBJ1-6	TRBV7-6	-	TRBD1	CASSSGQGYSPLHF	TGTGCCAGCAGTTCGGGACAGGGGTATTCACCCCTCCACTTT
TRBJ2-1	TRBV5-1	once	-	CASSPGTAGDEQFF	TGCGCCAGCAGCCCCGGGACGGCTGGGGATGAGCAGTTCTTC
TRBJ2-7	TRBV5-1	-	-	CASSSFKGRREQYF	TGCGCCAGCAGTAGCTTCAAGGGCCGACGCGAGCAGTACTTC
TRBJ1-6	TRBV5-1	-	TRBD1	CASSQGQGAFNSPLHF	TGCGCCAGCAGCCAAGGACAGGGGGCTTTTAATTCACCCCTCCACTTT
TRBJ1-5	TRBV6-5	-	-	CASSYSINQPQHF	TGTGCCAGCAGTTACTCGATTAATCAGCCCCAGCATTTT
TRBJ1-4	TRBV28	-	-	CASSGTGMGVNEKLFF	TGTGCCAGCAGCGGAACAGGGATGGGGGTTAATGAAAAACTGTTTTTT
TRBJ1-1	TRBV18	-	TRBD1	CASSPYGTGGTETFF	TGTGCCAGCTCACCATACGGGACAGGGGGCACTGAAACTTTCTTT
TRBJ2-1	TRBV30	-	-	CAWSVLRLGNEQFF	TGTGCCTGGAGTGTACTCAGGCTGGGCAATGAGCAGTTCTTC
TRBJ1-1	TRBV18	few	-	CASSPPGGARDTEAFF	TGTGCCAGCTCACCACCGGGAGGCGCGAGGGACACTGAAGCTTTCTTT
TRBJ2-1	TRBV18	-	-	CASSLGGQGYYNEQFF	TGTGCCAGCTCACTTGGGGGGCAGGGGTACTACAATGAGCAGTTCTTC
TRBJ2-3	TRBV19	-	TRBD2	CASSLTSGRASDTQYF	TGTGCCAGTAGCCTGACTAGCGGGAGGGCTTCAGATACGCAGTATTTT
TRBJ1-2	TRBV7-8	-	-	CASSGGPNYGYTF	TGTGCCAGCTCGGGGGGCCCTAACTATGGCTACACCTTC
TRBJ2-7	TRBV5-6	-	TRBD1	CASSLETGVYEQYF	TGTGCCAGCAGCTTGGAGACAGGGGTGTACGAGCAGTACTTC
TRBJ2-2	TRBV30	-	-	CAWREAPGELFF	TGTGCCTGGAGGGAAGCTCCCGGGGAGCTGTTTTTT
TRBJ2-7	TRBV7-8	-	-	CASSSIPWEQYF	TGTGCCAGCAGCTCTATCCCCTGGGAGCAGTACTTC
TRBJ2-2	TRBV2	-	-	CASTRGRTGELFF	TGTGCCAGCACGAGGGGGAGGACCGGGGAGCTGTTTTTT
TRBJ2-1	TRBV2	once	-	CASSFSGANGYNEQFF	TGTGCCAGCAGTTTCTCCGGGGCAAATGGCTACAATGAGCAGTTCTTC
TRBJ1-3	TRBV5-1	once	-	CASSSQLVSSGNTIYF	TGCGCCAGCAGCTCCCAATTAGTTTCATCTGGAAACACCATATATTTT
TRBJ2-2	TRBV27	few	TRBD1	CASSLSGQLNTGELFF	TGTGCCAGCAGTTTATCGGGACAGCTCAACACCGGGGAGCTGTTTTTT
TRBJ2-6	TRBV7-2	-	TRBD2	CASSSGGAGANVLTF	TGTGCCAGCAGCTCCGGGGGGGCTGGGGCCAACGTCCTGACTTTC